What follows describes a single T cell receptor beta chain. This sample was taken from a study of cytomegalovirus exposure and HLA in healthy donors. PCR was performed using 60 Vbeta and 13 Jbeta primers. Assay: immunoSEQ multiplex PCR; the TCRdb copy retains only in-frame clones and omits some. The sample yields 150,000 to 200,000 clones, roughly 74% seen once. Germline loops: CDR1 SGHNT, CDR2 YYREEE (reference sequence). This CDR3 region has 17 residues. The ends lost 3 bases at V and 6 bases at J; junction bases unmatched: 11. The origin of this receptor is a man aged 18 to 35 in good health and CMV-seropositive. The sequencing sample was made of PBMCs. The chain uses TRBV5-4 and TRBJ2-2, with TRBD1 matching over 10 bases. CDR3 protein: CASSSPDRGLFSGELFF. In DNA, the CDR3 is TGTGCCAGCAGCTCACCAGACAGGGGGCTTTTCTCCGGGGAGCTGTTTTTT.